The table lists the clone carrying this TCR beta chain with a count of one. The antigen is unknown. For around ten days, approximately 10^5 sorted CD4+ cells grew with T cell-depleted PBMCs and CEF. Germline CDR1 and CDR2: SGHDN and FVKESK. Trimming removed 4 bases from V and 1 base from J, with 8 bases in between. This CDR3 contains 13 residues. This entry belongs to a study of CD4 T cells in relation to SARS-CoV-2 and coronaviruses. The wider study: Shared crossreactive spike epitopes were mapped to their HLA restriction. Study-wide results and limits: About 64% of donors had memory CD4+ clonotypes crossrecognizing SARS-CoV-2 and common cold coronavirus spike.

Assay: immunoSEQ multiplex PCR; the TCRdb copy retains only in-frame clones and omits some. The table includes 35,000 to 40,000 clones, roughly 84% detected once. The source of this sequence is an adult with COVID-19. The chain joins TRBV14 to TRBJ2-7; D is undetermined. Material: naive CD4+ T cells from PBMCs, cultured in vitro. Subset specified: naive CD4+ T cells isolated by negative enrichment. Here the CDR3 DNA reads TGTGCCAGCAGCCCCGAGGATTCCTACGAGCAGTACTTC. This gives the protein CASSPEDSYEQYF.